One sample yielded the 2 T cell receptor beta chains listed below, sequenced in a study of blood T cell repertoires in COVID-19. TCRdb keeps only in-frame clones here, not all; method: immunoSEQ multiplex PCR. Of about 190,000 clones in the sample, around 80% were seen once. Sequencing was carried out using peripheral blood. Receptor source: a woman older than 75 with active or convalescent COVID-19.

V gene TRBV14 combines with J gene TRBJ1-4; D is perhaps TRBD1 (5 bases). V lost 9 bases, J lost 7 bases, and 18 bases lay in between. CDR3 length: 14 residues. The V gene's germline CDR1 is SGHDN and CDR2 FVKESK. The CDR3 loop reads CARTRGTRTEKLFF. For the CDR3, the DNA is TGTGCCAGGACGCGGGGGACCCGAACTGAAAAACTGTTTTTT.

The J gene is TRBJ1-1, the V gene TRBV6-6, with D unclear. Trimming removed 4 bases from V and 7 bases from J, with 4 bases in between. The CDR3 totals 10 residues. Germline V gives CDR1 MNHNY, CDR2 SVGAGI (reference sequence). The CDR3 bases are TGTGCCAGCAGTTCGGGTGAAGCTTTCTTT. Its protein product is CASSSGEAFF.